These T cell receptor beta chains were read from a single sample in a study of shared clonotypes between healthy human individuals. The method was immunoSEQ multiplex PCR; TCRdb's version includes in-frame clones alone and lacks a portion of them. The sample gives just over 2,000,000 clones, 85% to 95% of which show up once; 0.13% is in the top ten. The specimen sequenced was naive CD4+ T cells sorted from blood. The receptors here all came from a man aged 18 to 29 in good health. The CDR3 runs from the conserved cysteine through the conserved F or W. D genes are given only for firm matches. Clone size, where shown, is once, few, many, or a class for clones that have expanded.

J: TRBJ2-7; D: TRBD1; size: .; V: TRBV28; CDR3: CASSIRDRGFGQYF; DNA: TGTGCCAGCAGTATCCGGGACAGGGGATTCGGGCAGTACTTC
J: TRBJ2-1; D: TRBD2; size: .; V: TRBV7-8; CDR3: CASSSTSGTSSYNEQFF; DNA: TGTGCCAGCAGTTCGACTAGCGGGACGAGCTCCTACAATGAGCAGTTCTTC
J: TRBJ1-3; D: .; size: .; V: TRBV5-1; CDR3: CASSRTTGYSGNTIYF; DNA: TGCGCCAGCAGCCGAACCACAGGGTACTCTGGAAACACCATATATTTT
J: TRBJ1-5; D: .; size: .; V: TRBV11-2; CDR3: CASSRLEKGKGSNQPQHF; DNA: TGTGCCAGCAGCAGACTAGAAAAGGGGAAGGGTAGCAATCAGCCCCAGCATTTT
J: TRBJ2-5; D: TRBD1; size: .; V: TRBV6-1; CDR3: CASSPTGGRETQYF; DNA: TGTGCCAGCAGTCCCACAGGGGGCAGGGAGACCCAGTACTTC
J: TRBJ1-3; D: TRBD1; size: .; V: TRBV2; CDR3: CASSGQGVISGNTIYF; DNA: TGTGCCAGCAGTGGACAGGGCGTAATCTCTGGAAACACCATATATTTT
J: TRBJ2-1; D: .; size: .; V: TRBV5-4; CDR3: CASSLIEDEQFF; DNA: TGTGCCAGCAGCTTGATTGAGGATGAGCAGTTCTTC
J: TRBJ1-4; D: .; size: .; V: TRBV5-1; CDR3: CASSLETGINEKLFF; DNA: TGCGCCAGCAGCTTGGAGACAGGAATAAATGAAAAACTGTTTTTT
J: TRBJ2-6; D: .; size: .; V: TRBV6-1; CDR3: CASSRQLSGANVLTF; DNA: TGTGCCAGCAGTCGACAGCTCTCTGGGGCCAACGTCCTGACTTTC
J: TRBJ1-6; D: TRBD1; size: .; V: TRBV30; CDR3: CAWSVPGQGNSPLHF; DNA: TGTGCCTGGAGTGTCCCGGGACAGGGAAATTCACCCCTCCACTTT
J: TRBJ1-1; D: .; size: .; V: TRBV6-6; CDR3: CASSSPLTVNTEAFF; DNA: TGTGCCAGCAGTTCCCCTTTGACAGTGAACACTGAAGCTTTCTTT
J: TRBJ1-5; D: .; size: .; V: TRBV30; CDR3: CAWSGQLNQPQHF; DNA: TGTGCCTGGAGTGGCCAGTTAAATCAGCCCCAGCATTTT
J: TRBJ2-7; D: TRBD1; size: .; V: TRBV5-1; CDR3: CASSARDRESHEQYF; DNA: TGCGCCAGCAGCGCTCGGGACAGGGAAAGCCACGAGCAGTACTTC
J: TRBJ2-2; D: TRBD2; size: .; V: TRBV5-1; CDR3: CASTRQSGGSNTGELFF; DNA: TGCGCCAGCACACGCCAGAGCGGGGGCTCGAACACCGGGGAGCTGTTTTTT
J: TRBJ2-7; D: .; size: .; V: TRBV19; CDR3: CASSIVFLGEQYF; DNA: TGTGCCAGTAGTATCGTCTTCTTGGGCGAGCAGTACTTC
J: TRBJ2-7; D: .; size: .; V: TRBV27; CDR3: CASSSYRGLPDEQYF; DNA: TGTGCCAGCAGTAGTTACAGGGGACTCCCCGACGAGCAGTACTTC
J: TRBJ2-1; D: .; size: .; V: TRBV6-5; CDR3: CASSQGGEQFF; DNA: TGTGCCAGCAGTCAAGGTGGCGAGCAGTTCTTC
J: TRBJ2-2; D: TRBD2; size: .; V: TRBV28; CDR3: CASTGGGAGTGELFF; DNA: TGTGCCTCCACGGGCGGGGGGGCCGGCACCGGGGAGCTGTTTTTT
J: TRBJ2-2; D: .; size: .; V: TRBV5-1; CDR3: CASNREGTGELFF; DNA: TGCGCCAGCAACAGGGAGGGCACCGGGGAGCTGTTTTTT
J: TRBJ2-7; D: TRBD2; size: .; V: TRBV7-9; CDR3: CASSPRSGRVDEQYF; DNA: TGTGCCAGCAGCCCCCGCAGCGGGAGGGTAGACGAGCAGTACTTC
J: TRBJ2-3; D: .; size: .; V: TRBV28; CDR3: CASNSLGAWGAGSDTQYF; DNA: TGTGCCAGCAACTCTCTCGGGGCGTGGGGGGCCGGCTCAGATACGCAGTATTTT
J: TRBJ1-1; D: .; size: .; V: TRBV6-5; CDR3: CASSYLGVNTEAFF; DNA: TGTGCCAGCAGTTACTTAGGGGTGAACACTGAAGCTTTCTTT
J: TRBJ2-3; D: .; size: .; V: TRBV11-1; CDR3: CASRFKGGMVDTQYF; DNA: TGTGCCAGCAGATTCAAAGGGGGGATGGTAGATACGCAGTATTTT
J: TRBJ1-2; D: .; size: few; V: TRBV29-1; CDR3: CSVEVRSNYGYTF; DNA: TGCAGCGTTGAAGTTAGGAGTAACTATGGCTACACCTTC
J: TRBJ2-5; D: .; size: .; V: TRBV19; CDR3: CASSIVGTETQYF; DNA: TGTGCCAGTAGTATAGTGGGAACAGAGACCCAGTACTTC
J: TRBJ1-2; D: .; size: once; V: TRBV11-2; CDR3: CASSLEDRGGYTF; DNA: TGTGCCAGCAGCTTAGAAGATAGGGGTGGCTACACCTTC